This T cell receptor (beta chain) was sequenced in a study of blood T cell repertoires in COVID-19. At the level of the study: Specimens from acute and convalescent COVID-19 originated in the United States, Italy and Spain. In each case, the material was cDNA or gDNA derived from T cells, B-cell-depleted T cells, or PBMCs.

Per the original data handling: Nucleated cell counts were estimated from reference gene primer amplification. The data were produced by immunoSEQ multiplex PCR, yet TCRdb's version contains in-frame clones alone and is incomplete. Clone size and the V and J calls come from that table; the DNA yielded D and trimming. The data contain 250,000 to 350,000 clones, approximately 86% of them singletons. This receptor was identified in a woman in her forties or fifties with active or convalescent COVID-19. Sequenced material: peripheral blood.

The CDR3 DNA follows: TGTGCCAGCTCACCACGGGGAGGACTAGCGGGAGAGAACTACGAGCAGTACTTC. Its protein product is CASSPRGGLAGENYEQYF. This chain joins TRBV18 and TRBJ2-7, with TRBD2 identical over 13 bases. Trimming cost V 1 base and J 3 bases; bases outside gene matches: 9. Germline V CDR1 and CDR2: KGHSH, LQKENI. This CDR3 spans 18 amino acids.